This T cell receptor (beta chain) emerged from a study of CD8 T cells in ankylosing spondylitis. TCRdb independently ran MiXCR on the 5' RACE reads; one entry per CDR3 protein. Altogether roughly 150,000 distinct CDR3 sequences are present, approximately 32% being singletons, with the ten largest covering 4.5% to 6%. Remarks on this clonotype: Its specificity is unknown.

Regarding the study as a whole: The authors reported significant enrichment of disease-linked clones in matched ankylosing spondylitis synovial fluid. Seemingly distinctive of ankylosing spondylitis blood was a TCR beta motif formed by eight highly homologous variants.

Germline assignment: CDR1 SGHTA and CDR2 FQGNSA. V lost 1 base and J lost 6, with 7 bases in between. The CDR3 is 14 amino acids. The chain joins TRBV7-2 to TRBJ2-6; TRBD2 might be the D (5 bases). Sequenced: synovial fluid, either unsorted or a sorted T cell fraction (not recorded which). This clonotype originated in a male donor with ankylosing spondylitis. This chain's CDR3 is CASSLGRTANVLTF. DNA of the CDR3: TGTGCCAGCAGCTTAGGGAGGACGGCCAACGTCCTGACTTTC.